The clone carrying this T cell receptor (beta chain) was picked up many times. These data belong to a study of blood T cell repertoires in COVID-19. Study-level information: From the United States, Italy and Spain came samples of acute and convalescent COVID-19.

CDR1 SGHTA and CDR2 FQGNSA come from the germline V gene. The junction had 5 bases not matched to a gene; V was cut back by 7 bases and J by 1 base. The CDR3 loop spans 14 amino acids. In the original analysis: Reference gene primer amplification in the assay estimated nucleated cell counts. Sequencing was performed with immunoSEQ multiplex PCR; in TCRdb, only in-frame clones are kept and a portion is missing. The D gene and trimming were derived from the DNA, and the V and J assignments and clone size from that table. Of roughly 500,000 clones in the sample, approximately 85% were seen once. The TCR originated in a human donor in a cohort sampled during active COVID-19. The chain has TRBV7-2 and TRBJ2-7; 9 positions agree with TRBD2. The sequenced sample consisted of peripheral blood. The CDR3: CASTAGLASYEQYF. CDR3 bases: TGTGCCAGCACCGCGGGACTAGCATCCTACGAGCAGTACTTC.